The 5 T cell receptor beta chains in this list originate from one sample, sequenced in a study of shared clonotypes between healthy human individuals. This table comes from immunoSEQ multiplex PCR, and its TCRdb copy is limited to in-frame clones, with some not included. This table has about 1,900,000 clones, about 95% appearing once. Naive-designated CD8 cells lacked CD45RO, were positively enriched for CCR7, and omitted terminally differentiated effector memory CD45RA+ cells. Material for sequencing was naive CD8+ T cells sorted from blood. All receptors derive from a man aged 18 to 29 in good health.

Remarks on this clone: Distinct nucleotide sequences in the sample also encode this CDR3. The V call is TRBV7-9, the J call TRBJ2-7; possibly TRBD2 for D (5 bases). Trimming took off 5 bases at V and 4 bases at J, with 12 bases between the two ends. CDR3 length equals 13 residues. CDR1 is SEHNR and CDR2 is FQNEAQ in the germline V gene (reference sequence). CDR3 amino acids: CASSPLTSYEQYF. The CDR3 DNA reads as TGTGCCAGCAGCCCCCTCACTAGTTACGAGCAGTACTTC.

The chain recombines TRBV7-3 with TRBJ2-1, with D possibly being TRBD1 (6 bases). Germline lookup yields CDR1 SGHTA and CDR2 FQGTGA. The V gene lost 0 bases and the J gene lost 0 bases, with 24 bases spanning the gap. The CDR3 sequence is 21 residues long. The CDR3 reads CASSLTYEWGPGLGSYNEQFF. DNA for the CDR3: TGTGCCAGCAGCTTAACGTACGAATGGGGGCCGGGTCTGGGCTCCTACAATGAGCAGTTCTTC. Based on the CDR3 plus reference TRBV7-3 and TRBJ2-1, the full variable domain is GAGVSQTPSNKVTEKGKYVELRCDPISGHTALYWYRQSLGQGPEFLIYFQGTGAADDSGLPNDRFFAVRPEGSVSTLKIQRTERGDSAVYLCASSLTYEWGPGLGSYNEQFFGPGTRLTVL.

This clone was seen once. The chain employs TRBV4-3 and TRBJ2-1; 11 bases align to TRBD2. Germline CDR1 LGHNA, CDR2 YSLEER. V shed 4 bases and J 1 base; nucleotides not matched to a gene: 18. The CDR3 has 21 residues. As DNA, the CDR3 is TGCGCCAGCAGCCCCGCCGATGAACTAGCGGGAGCAGGAAGGTCCTACAATGAGCAGTTCTTC. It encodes CASSPADELAGAGRSYNEQFF.

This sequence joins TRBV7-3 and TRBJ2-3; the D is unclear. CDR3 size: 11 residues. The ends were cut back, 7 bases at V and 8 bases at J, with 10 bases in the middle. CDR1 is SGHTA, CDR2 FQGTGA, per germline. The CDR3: CASTILGTQYF. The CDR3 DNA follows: TGTGCCAGCACCATTTTGGGTACGCAGTATTTT.

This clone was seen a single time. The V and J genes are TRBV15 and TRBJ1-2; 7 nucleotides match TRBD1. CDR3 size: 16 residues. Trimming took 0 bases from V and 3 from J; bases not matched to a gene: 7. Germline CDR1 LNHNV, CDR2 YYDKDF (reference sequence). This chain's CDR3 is CATSREGGQRDYGYTF. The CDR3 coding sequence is TGTGCCACCAGCAGAGAGGGGGGACAGAGAGACTATGGCTACACCTTC.